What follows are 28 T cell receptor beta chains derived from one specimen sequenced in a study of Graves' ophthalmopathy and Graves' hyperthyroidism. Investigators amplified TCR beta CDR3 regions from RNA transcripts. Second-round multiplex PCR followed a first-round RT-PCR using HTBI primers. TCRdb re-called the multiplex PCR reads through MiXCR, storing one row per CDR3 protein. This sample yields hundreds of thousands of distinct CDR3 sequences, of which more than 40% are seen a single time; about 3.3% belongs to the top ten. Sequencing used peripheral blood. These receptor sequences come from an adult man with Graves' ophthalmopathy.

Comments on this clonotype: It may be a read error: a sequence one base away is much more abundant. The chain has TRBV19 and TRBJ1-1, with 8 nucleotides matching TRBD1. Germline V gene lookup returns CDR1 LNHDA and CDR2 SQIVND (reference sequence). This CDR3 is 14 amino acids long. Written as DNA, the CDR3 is TGTGCCGGTAGTACGACAGGGGAAGGCACTGAAGCTTTCTTT. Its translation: CAGSTTGEGTEAFF.

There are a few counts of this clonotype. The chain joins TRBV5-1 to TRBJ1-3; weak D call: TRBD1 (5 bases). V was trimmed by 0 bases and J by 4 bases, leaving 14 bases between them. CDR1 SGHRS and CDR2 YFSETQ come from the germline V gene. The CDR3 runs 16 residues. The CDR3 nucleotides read TGCGCCAGCAGCTTGGAGTCGGGGACTGGGGGAAACACCATATATTTT. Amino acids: CASSLESGTGGNTIYF. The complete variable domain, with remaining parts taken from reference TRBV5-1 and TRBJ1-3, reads KAGVTQTPRYLIKTRGQQVTLSCSPISGHRSVSWYQQTPGQGLQFLFEYFSETQRNKGNFPGRFSGRQFSNSRSEMNVSTLELGDSALYLCASSLESGTGGNTIYFGEGSWLTVV.

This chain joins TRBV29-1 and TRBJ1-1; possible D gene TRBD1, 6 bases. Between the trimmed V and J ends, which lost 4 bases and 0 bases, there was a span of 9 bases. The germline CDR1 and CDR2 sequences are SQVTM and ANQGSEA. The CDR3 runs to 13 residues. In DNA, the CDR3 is TGCAGCGTTGCAGGGGTGCTGAACACTGAAGCTTTCTTT. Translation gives CSVAGVLNTEAFF.

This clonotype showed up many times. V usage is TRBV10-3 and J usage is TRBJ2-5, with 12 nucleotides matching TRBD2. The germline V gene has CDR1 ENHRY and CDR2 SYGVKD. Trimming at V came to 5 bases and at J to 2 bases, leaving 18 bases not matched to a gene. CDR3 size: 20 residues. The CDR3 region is CAISPQGSLAGGSGQETQYF. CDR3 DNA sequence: TGTGCCATCAGTCCCCAAGGGTCACTAGCGGGGGGTTCGGGACAAGAGACCCAGTACTTC.

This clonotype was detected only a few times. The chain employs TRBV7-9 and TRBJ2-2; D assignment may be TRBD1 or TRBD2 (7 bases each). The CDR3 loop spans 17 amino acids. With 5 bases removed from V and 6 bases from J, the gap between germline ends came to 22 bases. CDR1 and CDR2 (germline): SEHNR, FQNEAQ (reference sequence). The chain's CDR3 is CASSPGEGAHDPGELFF. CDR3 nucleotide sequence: TGTGCCAGCAGCCCAGGGGAGGGGGCCCATGATCCCGGGGAGCTGTTTTTT.

Here the CDR3 reads CASSPTSGRDTQYF. In nucleotides, the CDR3 is TGTGCCAGCAGTCCAACTAGCGGGAGAGATACGCAGTATTTT. This chain joins TRBV12-3 or TRBV12-4 and TRBJ2-3, with 11 bases lining up with TRBD2. V dropped 5 bases and J dropped 5; count of bases not matched to a gene: 3. The CDR3 runs 14 residues.

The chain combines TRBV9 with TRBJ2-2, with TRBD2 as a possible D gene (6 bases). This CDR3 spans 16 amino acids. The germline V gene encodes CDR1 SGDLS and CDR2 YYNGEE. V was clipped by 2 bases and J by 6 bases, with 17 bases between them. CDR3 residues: CASSVGGTPGSGELFF. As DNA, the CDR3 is TGTGCCAGCAGCGTTGGAGGGACTCCGGGTTCCGGGGAGCTGTTTTTT. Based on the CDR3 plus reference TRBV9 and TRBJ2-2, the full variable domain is DSGVTQTPKHLITATGQRVTLRCSPRSGDLSVYWYQQSLDQGLQFLIQYYNGEERAKGNILERFSAQQFPDLHSELNLSSLELGDSALYFCASSVGGTPGSGELFFGEGSRLTVL.

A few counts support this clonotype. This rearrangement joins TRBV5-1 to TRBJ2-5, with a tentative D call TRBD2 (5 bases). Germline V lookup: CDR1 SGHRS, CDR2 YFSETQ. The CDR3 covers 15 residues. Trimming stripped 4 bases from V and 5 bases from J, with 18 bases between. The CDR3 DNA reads TGCGCCAGCAGCGCCGGGGTCAGGTCGGGGGAGACCCAGTACTTC. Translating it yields CASSAGVRSGETQYF.

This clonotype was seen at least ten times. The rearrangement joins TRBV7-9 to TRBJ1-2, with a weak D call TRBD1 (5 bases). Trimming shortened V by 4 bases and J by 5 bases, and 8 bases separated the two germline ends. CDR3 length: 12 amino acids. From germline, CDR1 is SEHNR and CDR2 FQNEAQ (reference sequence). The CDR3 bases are TGTGCCAGCAGCTGGGGCGGGTATGGCTACACCTTC. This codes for CASSWGGYGYTF.

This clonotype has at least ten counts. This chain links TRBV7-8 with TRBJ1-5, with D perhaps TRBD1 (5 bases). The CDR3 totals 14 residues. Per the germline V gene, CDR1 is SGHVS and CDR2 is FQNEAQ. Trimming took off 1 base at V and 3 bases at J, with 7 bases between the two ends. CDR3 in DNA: TGTGCCAGCAGCTTAGGGGGACCCAATCAGCCCCAGCATTTT. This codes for CASSLGGPNQPQHF. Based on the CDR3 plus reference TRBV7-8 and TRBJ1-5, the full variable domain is GAGVSQSPRYKVAKRGQDVALRCDPISGHVSLFWYQQALGQGPEFLTYFQNEAQLDKSGLPSDRFFAERPEGSVSTLKIQRTQQEDSAVYLCASSLGGPNQPQHFGDGTRLSIL.

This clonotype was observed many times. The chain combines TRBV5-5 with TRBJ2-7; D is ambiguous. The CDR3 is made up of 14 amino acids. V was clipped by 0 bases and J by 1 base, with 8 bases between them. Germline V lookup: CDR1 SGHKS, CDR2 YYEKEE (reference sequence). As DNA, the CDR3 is TGTGCCAGCAGCTTGGAATGGGGATCCTACGAGCAGTACTTC. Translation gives CASSLEWGSYEQYF.

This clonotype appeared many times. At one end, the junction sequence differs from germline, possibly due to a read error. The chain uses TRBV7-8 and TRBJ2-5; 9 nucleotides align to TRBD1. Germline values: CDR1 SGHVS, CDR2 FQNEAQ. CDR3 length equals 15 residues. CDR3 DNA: TGCGCCAGCAGCGGTCGACAGGGGGGCCGAGAGACCCAGTACTTC. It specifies CASSGRQGGRETQYF.

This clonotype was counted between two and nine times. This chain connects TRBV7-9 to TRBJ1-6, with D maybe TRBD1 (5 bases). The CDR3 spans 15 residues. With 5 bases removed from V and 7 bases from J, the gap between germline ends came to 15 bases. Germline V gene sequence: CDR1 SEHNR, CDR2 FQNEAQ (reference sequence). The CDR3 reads CASSQEFRANSPLHF. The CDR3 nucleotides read TGTGCCAGCAGCCAAGAGTTCAGGGCCAATTCACCCCTCCACTTT.

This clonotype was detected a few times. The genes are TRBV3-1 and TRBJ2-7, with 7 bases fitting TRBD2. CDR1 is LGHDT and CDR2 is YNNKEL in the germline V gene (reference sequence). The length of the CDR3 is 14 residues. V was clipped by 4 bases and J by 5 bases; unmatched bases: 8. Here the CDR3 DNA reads TGTGCCAGCAGCCGTGGACTAGGTCTGGACGAGCAGTACTTC. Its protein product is CASSRGLGLDEQYF.

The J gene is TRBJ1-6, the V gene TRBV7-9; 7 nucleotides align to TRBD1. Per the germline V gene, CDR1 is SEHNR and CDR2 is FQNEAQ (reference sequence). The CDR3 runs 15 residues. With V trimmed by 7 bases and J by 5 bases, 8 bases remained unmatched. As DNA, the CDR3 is TGTGCCAGCACCCCTGGGGACAGAGATAATTCACCCCTCCACTTT. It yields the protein CASTPGDRDNSPLHF.

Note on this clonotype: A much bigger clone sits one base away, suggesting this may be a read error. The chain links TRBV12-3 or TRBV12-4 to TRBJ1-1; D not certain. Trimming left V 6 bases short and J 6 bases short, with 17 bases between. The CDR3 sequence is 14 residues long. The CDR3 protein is CASRTTPLHAEAFF. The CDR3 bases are TGTGCCAGCAGAACCACACCTCTGCACGCTGAAGCTTTCTTT.

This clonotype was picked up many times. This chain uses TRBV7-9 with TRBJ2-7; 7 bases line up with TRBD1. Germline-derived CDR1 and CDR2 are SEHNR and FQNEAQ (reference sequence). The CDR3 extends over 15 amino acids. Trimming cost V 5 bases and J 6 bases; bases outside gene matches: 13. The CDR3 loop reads CASSPSYRQGGEQYF. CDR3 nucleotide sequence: TGTGCCAGCAGCCCATCCTACCGACAGGGTGGCGAGCAGTACTTC. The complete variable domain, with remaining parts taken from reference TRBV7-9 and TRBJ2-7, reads DTGVSQNPRHKITKRGQNVTFRCDPISEHNRLYWYRQTLGQGPEFLTYFQNEAQLEKSRLLSDRFSAERPKGSFSTLEIQRTEQGDSAMYLCASSPSYRQGGEQYFGPGTRLTVT.

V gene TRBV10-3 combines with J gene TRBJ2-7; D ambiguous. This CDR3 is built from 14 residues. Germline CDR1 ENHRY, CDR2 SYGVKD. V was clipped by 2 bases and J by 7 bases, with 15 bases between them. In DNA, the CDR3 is TGTGCCATCAGTGAGAACAGAAGAGGCAATGAGCAGTACTTC. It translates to CAISENRRGNEQYF.

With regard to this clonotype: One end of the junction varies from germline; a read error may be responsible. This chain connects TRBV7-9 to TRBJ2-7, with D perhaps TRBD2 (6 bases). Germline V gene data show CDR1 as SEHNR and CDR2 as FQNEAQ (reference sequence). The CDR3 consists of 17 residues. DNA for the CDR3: TGCGCCAGCAGCCAAGATAATAGGGCGGAGGGGAACTGCGAGCAGTACTTC. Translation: CASSQDNRAEGNCEQYF.

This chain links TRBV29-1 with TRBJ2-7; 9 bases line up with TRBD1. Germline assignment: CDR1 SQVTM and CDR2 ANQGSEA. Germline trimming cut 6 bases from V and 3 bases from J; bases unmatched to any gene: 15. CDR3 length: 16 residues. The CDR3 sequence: CSVDRAADRGYYEQYF. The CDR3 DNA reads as TGCAGCGTCGACAGGGCCGCGGACAGGGGTTACTACGAGCAGTACTTC.

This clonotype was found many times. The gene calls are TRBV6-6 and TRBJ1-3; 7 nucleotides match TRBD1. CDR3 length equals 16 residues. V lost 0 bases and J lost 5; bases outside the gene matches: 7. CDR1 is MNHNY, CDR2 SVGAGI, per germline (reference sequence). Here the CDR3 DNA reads TGTGCCAGCAGTTACTCGGGACAGACCCTACGAAACACCATATATTTT. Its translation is CASSYSGQTLRNTIYF.

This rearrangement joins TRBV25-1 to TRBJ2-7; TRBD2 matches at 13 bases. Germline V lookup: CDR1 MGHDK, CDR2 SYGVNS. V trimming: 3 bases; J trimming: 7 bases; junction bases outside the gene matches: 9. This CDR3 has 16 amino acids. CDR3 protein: CASSEIGLAGVGEQYF. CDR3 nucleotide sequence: TGTGCCAGCAGTGAGATAGGACTAGCGGGAGTTGGTGAGCAGTACTTC.

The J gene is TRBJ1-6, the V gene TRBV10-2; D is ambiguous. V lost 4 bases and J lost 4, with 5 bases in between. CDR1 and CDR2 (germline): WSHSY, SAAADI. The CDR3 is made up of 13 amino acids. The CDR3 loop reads CASSGVYNSPLHF. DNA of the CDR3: TGCGCCAGCAGTGGTGTGTATAATTCACCCCTCCACTTT.

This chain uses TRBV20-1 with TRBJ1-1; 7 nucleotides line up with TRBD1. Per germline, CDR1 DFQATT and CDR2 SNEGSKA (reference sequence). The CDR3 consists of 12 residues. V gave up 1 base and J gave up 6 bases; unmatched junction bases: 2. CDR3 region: CSARVQGAEAFF. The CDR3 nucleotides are TGCAGTGCTAGAGTGCAGGGGGCTGAAGCTTTCTTT.

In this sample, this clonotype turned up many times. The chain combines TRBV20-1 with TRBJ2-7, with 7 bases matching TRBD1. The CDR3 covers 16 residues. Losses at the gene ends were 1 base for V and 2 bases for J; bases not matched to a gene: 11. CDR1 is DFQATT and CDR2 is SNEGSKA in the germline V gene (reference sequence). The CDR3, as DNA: TGCAGTGCTAGAGTATACCGGGACAGTGTCACCTACGAGCAGTACTTC. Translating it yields CSARVYRDSVTYEQYF.

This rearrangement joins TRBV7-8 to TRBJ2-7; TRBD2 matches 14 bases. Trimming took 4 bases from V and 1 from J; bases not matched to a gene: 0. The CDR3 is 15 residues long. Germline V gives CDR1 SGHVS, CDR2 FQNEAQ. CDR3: CASSWTSGGSYEQYF. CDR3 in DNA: TGTGCCAGCAGCTGGACTAGCGGGGGGTCCTACGAGCAGTACTTC.

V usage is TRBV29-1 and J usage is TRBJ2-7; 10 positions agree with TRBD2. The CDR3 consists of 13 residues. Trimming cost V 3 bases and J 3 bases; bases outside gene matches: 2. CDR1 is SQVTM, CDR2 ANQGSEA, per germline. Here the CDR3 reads CSVDLAGDYEQYF. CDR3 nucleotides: TGCAGCGTTGATCTAGCGGGGGACTACGAGCAGTACTTC.

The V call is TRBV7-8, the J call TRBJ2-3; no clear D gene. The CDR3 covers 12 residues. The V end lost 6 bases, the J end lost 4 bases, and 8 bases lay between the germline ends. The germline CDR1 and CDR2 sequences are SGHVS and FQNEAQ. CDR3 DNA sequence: TGTGCCAGCAGTCCTATGTCAGATACGCAGTATTTT. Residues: CASSPMSDTQYF.